One and the same sample provided the 25 T cell receptor beta chains below, sequenced in a study of T cells in Graves' hyperthyroidism and ophthalmopathy. RNA transcripts were the template for amplifying TCR beta CDR3 regions. TCR CDR3 regions were first amplified by RT-PCR with HTBI primers. One entry per CDR3 protein results from TCRdb running MiXCR on the multiplex PCR reads. The profile shows hundreds of thousands of distinct CDR3 sequences, under 15% of them singletons. The sample comprised blood. The receptors come from a man between 18 and 29 years old with Graves' ophthalmopathy.

The chain is built from TRBV7-2 and TRBJ2-7; D is possibly TRBD2 (5 bases). V was pared by 5 bases and J by 2 bases, with 19 bases between. Germline CDR1 SGHTA, CDR2 FQGNSA. CDR3 length: 16 residues. The DNA for the CDR3 is TGTGCCAGCAGCCCCCGAGGAGGAGTAGAGCCCTACGAGCAGTACTTC. Translated, it gives CASSPRGGVEPYEQYF.

This clonotype turned up a few times. The rearrangement links TRBV27 to TRBJ2-1, with D unresolved. The germline V gene has CDR1 MNHEY and CDR2 SMNVEV (reference sequence). CDR3 length equals 14 residues. V gave up 5 bases and J gave up 0 bases, with 8 bases separating them. The CDR3 DNA reads TGTGCCAGCAGTCAGAGGTTCTCCTACAATGAGCAGTTCTTC. As protein: CASSQRFSYNEQFF.

This clonotype was seen many times. V is TRBV11-2 and J is TRBJ2-1, with 9 bases lining up with TRBD2. Per the germline V gene, CDR1 is SGHAT and CDR2 is FQNNGV. V shed 0 bases, J shed 15 bases, and the junction held 3 bases outside the gene matches. The CDR3 runs to 12 residues. CDR3 loop: CASSLDLTSGFF. As DNA, the CDR3 is TGTGCCAGCAGCTTAGATCTGACTAGCGGGTTCTTC.

This clonotype occurred many times. This chain joins TRBV6-5 and TRBJ1-2, with a possible D match to TRBD1 (6 bases). Germline CDR1 is MNHEY and CDR2 is SVGAGI. The CDR3 runs 14 residues. V shed 2 bases and J shed 4 bases, with 11 bases lying between them. The DNA of the CDR3 is TGTGCCAGCAGTTACAAGGGGGGTGGCTATGGCTACACCTTC. Its translation: CASSYKGGGYGYTF.

This clonotype was seen many times. The chain links TRBV7-6 to TRBJ2-3, with 8 bases aligning to TRBD2. The CDR3 is 17 residues long. V was clipped by 0 bases and J by 2 bases; unmatched bases: 7. Germline V gene data show CDR1 as SGHVS and CDR2 as FNYEAQ. CDR3 sequence reads: CASSLAPSGGLTDTQYF. The CDR3 DNA follows: TGTGCCAGCAGCTTAGCCCCCAGCGGGGGACTCACAGATACGCAGTATTTT.

The count of this clonotype is one. The chain joins TRBV5-1 to TRBJ2-5; the D gene is possibly TRBD2 (5 bases). The CDR3 consists of 13 residues. V lost 4 bases and J lost 5, with 12 bases in between. The germline V gene has CDR1 SGHRS and CDR2 YFSETQ. CDR3 sequence reads: CASSPNWRETQYF. The CDR3 DNA reads as TGCGCCAGCAGCCCGAACTGGAGGGAGACCCAGTACTTC.

Points on this clonotype: This could be a read error, since a much larger clone is one nucleotide away. The gene calls are TRBV2 and TRBJ1-2, with a tentative D call TRBD1 (6 bases). Per the germline V gene, CDR1 is SNHLY and CDR2 is FYNNEI. The CDR3 runs to 12 residues. CDR3 sequence (DNA): TGTGCCAGCAGTGAAAGGGGGTATGACTACACCTTC. Translating it yields CASSERGYDYTF.

This clonotype has ten or more counts. The J gene is TRBJ2-3, the V gene TRBV3-1; the match to TRBD2 covers 7 bases. CDR1 is LGHDT and CDR2 is YNNKEL in the germline V gene (reference sequence). The CDR3 has 14 amino acids. Losses at the gene ends were 8 bases for V and 3 bases for J; bases not matched to a gene: 8. The CDR3 DNA is TGTGCCAGCGGCAGGAGCGGGGAGACAGATACGCAGTATTTT. Protein product: CASGRSGETDTQYF.

The V and J genes are TRBV27 and TRBJ2-1; 11 bases map to TRBD2. Germline CDR1 reads MNHEY; CDR2 reads SMNVEV (reference sequence). The CDR3 consists of 15 residues. V dropped 7 bases and J dropped 0; count of bases not matched to a gene: 2. DNA for the CDR3: TGTGCCAGCACTAGCGGGGGGCTCTCCTACAATGAGCAGTTCTTC. Protein sequence: CASTSGGLSYNEQFF.

The chain is built from TRBV6-1 and TRBJ2-5; D is uncertain. The CDR3 has 12 residues. Germline values: CDR1 MNHNS, CDR2 SASEGT. Trimming took 7 bases from V and 5 from J, leaving 11 bases between them. The CDR3 nucleotides read TGTGCCAGCATAGCTGGAATGGAGACCCAGTACTTC. This gives the protein CASIAGMETQYF.

The table lists this clonotype with many counts. The chain is built from TRBV2 and TRBJ2-3, with 8 bases matching TRBD2. The V gene end was trimmed by 4 bases and the J gene end by 4 bases; junction bases not matched to a gene: 4. The CDR3 length is 14 residues. Germline CDR1 reads SNHLY; CDR2 reads FYNNEI. The CDR3 region is CASSVGLVSDTQYF. CDR3 coding DNA: TGTGCCAGCAGTGTGGGACTAGTCTCAGATACGCAGTATTTT.

In this sample, this clonotype turned up many times. The CDR3: CASSGVRGTDTQYF. The CDR3 DNA reads as TGTGCCAGCAGTGGTGTGAGAGGCACAGATACGCAGTATTTT. This rearrangement joins TRBV6-1 to TRBJ2-3; the D is unclear. Deletions cut 4 bases from V and 1 base from J, with 9 bases between. The germline gives CDR1 MNHNS, CDR2 SASEGT. The CDR3 is 14 amino acids.

This clonotype was counted at least ten times. The rearrangement joins TRBV5-1 to TRBJ2-7; TRBD1 might be the D (5 bases). Germline CDR1 reads SGHRS; CDR2 reads YFSETQ. Trimming took off 4 bases at V and 2 bases at J, with 10 bases between the two ends. The CDR3 totals 13 residues. In nucleotides, the CDR3 is TGCGCCAGCAGCATTGGGGCCCCCTACGAGCAGTACTTC. Translating it yields CASSIGAPYEQYF.

This clonotype was detected many times. The CDR3, as DNA: TGTGCCAGCAGCCCCGGCGGCCGTGAAGCTTTCTTT. Protein sequence: CASSPGGREAFF. V is TRBV12-3 or TRBV12-4 and J is TRBJ1-1; D ambiguous. Trimming stripped 6 bases from V and 7 bases from J, with 12 bases between. The CDR3 runs to 12 residues.

This clonotype appeared a single time. A clone one base away is much larger, so this may be a read error. The rearrangement joins TRBV5-5 to TRBJ2-1, with a possible D match to TRBD1 (5 bases). V shed 2 bases and J shed 10 bases, with 13 bases lying between them. This CDR3 has 13 amino acids. From germline, CDR1 is SGHKS and CDR2 YYEKEE (reference sequence). CDR3 in amino acids: CASSFIRGAEQFF. The DNA of the CDR3 is TGTGCCAGCAGCTTCATTAGGGGCGCGGAGCAGTTCTTC. The full variable domain, with the rest looked up from reference TRBV5-5 and TRBJ2-1, is DAGVTQSPTHLIKTRGQQVTLRCSPISGHKSVSWYQQVLGQGPQFIFQYYEKEERGRGNFPDRFSARQFPNYSSELNVNALLLGDSALYLCASSFIRGAEQFFGPGTRLTVL.

This clonotype appeared a few times. The rearrangement links TRBV10-1 to TRBJ2-1; D might be TRBD1 (5 bases). The length of the CDR3 is 14 residues. The V and J ends lost 4 bases and 9 bases respectively, with 16 bases between them. CDR1 WNHNN and CDR2 SYGVQD come from the germline V gene (reference sequence). CDR3 sequence (DNA): TGCGCCAGCAGTGTGGGCAGGGTAGATGGTGAGCAGTTCTTC. It translates to CASSVGRVDGEQFF.

This clonotype has ten or more counts. This rearrangement joins TRBV12-3 or TRBV12-4 to TRBJ1-1; D might be TRBD1 (5 bases). The CDR3 covers 12 residues. The ends were cut back, 5 bases at V and 7 bases at J, with 11 bases in the middle. The CDR3 here is CASSGGLSEAFF. The CDR3 nucleotides read TGTGCCAGCAGTGGGGGGTTGAGTGAAGCTTTCTTT.

The table lists this clonotype with a few counts. In nucleotides, the CDR3 is TGTGCCAGTAGTATAGATTCCGGACGTTTGGAAACAGATACGCAGTATTTT. This encodes CASSIDSGRLETDTQYF. This chain links TRBV19 with TRBJ2-3; D call uncertain. In germline, CDR1 is LNHDA, CDR2 SQIVND (reference sequence). Trimming removed 0 bases at V and 3 bases at J, with 16 bases between. There are 17 residues in the CDR3.

This clonotype appeared many times. The chain has TRBV27 and TRBJ2-7, with 10 bases fitting TRBD2. The CDR3 has 14 residues. J was trimmed by 0 bases and V by 6 bases; bases with no gene match: 2. Looked up from germline, CDR1 is MNHEY and CDR2 is SMNVEV (reference sequence). In nucleotides, the CDR3 is TGTGCCAGCAGCGCTAGCGGGAGCTCCTACGAGCAGTACTTC. Translation gives CASSASGSSYEQYF.

V and J are TRBV20-1 and TRBJ2-5; 9 nucleotides match TRBD2. J was trimmed by 5 bases and V by 6 bases; bases with no gene match: 19. Germline assignment: CDR1 DFQATT and CDR2 SNEGSKA (reference sequence). The CDR3 contains 17 residues. This CDR3 reads CSAWSSGGHVSSETQYF. The CDR3 nucleotides are TGCAGTGCGTGGAGTAGCGGGGGACACGTCAGTTCGGAGACCCAGTACTTC.

With respect to this clonotype: It may be a read error: a sequence one base away is much more abundant. This chain joins TRBV20-1 and TRBJ1-2; 7 bases align to TRBD1. Germline V gene data show CDR1 as DFQATT and CDR2 as SNEGSKA (reference sequence). The CDR3 sequence is 13 residues long. DNA of the CDR3: TGCAGTGCTATGGACAGGCAGCGGGGTGGCTTCACCTTC. Amino acids: CSAMDRQRGGFTF.

This clonotype was recorded at least ten times. V usage is TRBV7-2 and J usage is TRBJ2-1, with D unclear. The V and J ends lost 5 bases and 9 bases respectively, with 11 bases between them. Germline values: CDR1 SGHTA, CDR2 FQGNSA. The CDR3 spans 12 residues. The CDR3 sequence is CASSEQNIEQFF. The CDR3, as DNA: TGTGCCAGCAGCGAGCAGAACATTGAGCAGTTCTTC.

The sample holds many counts of this clonotype. The rearrangement joins TRBV2 to TRBJ2-3; 10 bases align to TRBD2. The germline V gene encodes CDR1 SNHLY and CDR2 FYNNEI. The length of the CDR3 is 15 residues. The J segment lost 8 bases and the V segment lost 6 bases, leaving 11 bases of the junction unmatched. CDR3 nucleotide sequence: TGTGCCAGCAGGAGCGGGGGGGCCCTCATTGTTACGCAGTATTTT. It is translated as CASRSGGALIVTQYF.

The table lists this clonotype with a few counts. The chain joins TRBV5-6 to TRBJ2-6, with D perhaps matching TRBD2 (6 bases). Germline V gene data show CDR1 as SGHDT and CDR2 as YYEEEE. This CDR3 has 17 amino acids. The germline V and J ends were trimmed by 3 bases and 4 bases, with 17 bases remaining between them. CDR3 coding DNA: TGTGCCAGCAGCTCCCTAGCGTGGGGTTCCGGGGCCAACGTCCTGACTTTC. Translation: CASSSLAWGSGANVLTF.

This clonotype occurred many times. The V and J genes are TRBV6-1 and TRBJ1-5; 7 bases are a match to TRBD1. Germline values: CDR1 MNHNS, CDR2 SASEGT. The CDR3 contains 15 residues. Trimming at V came to 6 bases and at J to 4 bases, leaving 9 bases not matched to a gene. The CDR3 region has the DNA TGTGCCAGCAGCCGTGGGGGGACAGCTAATCAGCCCCAGCATTTT. It translates to CASSRGGTANQPQHF.